This T cell receptor (beta chain) derives from a study of cytomegalovirus exposure and HLA in healthy donors. Overall study context: In an early release, HLA-typed donors contributed about 79 million unique TCR sequences. Of all 400 or so donors who were genotyped, roughly 81% belonged to the Caucasian-associated ancestry cluster.

Points on this clone: Antigen: not known.

Whole-study findings and limits: Later analysis identified about 17,000 TCR beta sequences associated with HLA alleles, using a false discovery rate threshold of 0.05.

CDR1 is LGHNT, CDR2 FRNRAP, per germline. V gave up 1 base and J gave up 4 bases; unmatched junction bases: 2. The CDR3 consists of 16 residues. PCR primers comprised 60 Vbeta and 13 Jbeta primers. Method: immunoSEQ multiplex PCR; TCRdb's copy keeps in-frame clones and lacks some. The sample has hundreds of thousands of clones; more than 55% are singletons. The chain has TRBV12-5 and TRBJ2-6, with TRBD2 identical over 9 bases. Sequences were obtained from PBMCs. This clonotype was obtained from a female donor in good health and CMV-seronegative. CDR3 in DNA: TGTGCTAGTGGTTTGGCGCGGGGGGGCGGGGCCAACGTCCTGACTTTC. Protein product: CASGLARGGGANVLTF. Variable domain in full (rest from reference TRBV12-5 and TRBJ2-6): DARVTQTPRHKVTEMGQEVTMRCQPILGHNTVFWYRQTMMQGLELLAYFRNRAPLDDSGMPKDRFSAEMPDATLATLKIQPSEPRDSAVYFCASGLARGGGANVLTFGAGSRLTVL.